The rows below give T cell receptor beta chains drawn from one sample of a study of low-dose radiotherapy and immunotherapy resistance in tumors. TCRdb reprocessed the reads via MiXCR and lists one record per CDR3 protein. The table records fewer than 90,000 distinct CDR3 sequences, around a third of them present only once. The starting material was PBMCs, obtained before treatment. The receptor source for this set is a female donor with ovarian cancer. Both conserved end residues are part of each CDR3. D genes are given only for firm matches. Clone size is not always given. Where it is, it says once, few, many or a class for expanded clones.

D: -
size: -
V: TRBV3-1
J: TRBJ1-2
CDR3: CASSQATDYGYTF
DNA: TGTGCCAGCAGCCAAGCGACCGACTATGGCTACACCTTC

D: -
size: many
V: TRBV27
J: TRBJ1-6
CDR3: CASRPQLADNSPLHF
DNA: TGTGCCAGCAGGCCACAGTTGGCGGATAATTCACCCCTCCACTTT

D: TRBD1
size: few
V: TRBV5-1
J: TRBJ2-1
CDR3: CASSGMGQAHNEQFF
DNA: TGCGCCAGCAGTGGTATGGGACAGGCCCACAATGAGCAGTTCTTC

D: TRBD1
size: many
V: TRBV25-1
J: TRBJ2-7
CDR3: CASSAGQGLTYEQYF
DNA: TGTGCCAGCAGTGCGGGACAGGGGCTGACCTACGAGCAGTACTTC

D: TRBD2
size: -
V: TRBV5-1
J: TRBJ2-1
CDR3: CASSPGLVGHNEQFF
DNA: TGCGCCAGCAGCCCGGGACTAGTTGGCCACAATGAGCAGTTCTTC

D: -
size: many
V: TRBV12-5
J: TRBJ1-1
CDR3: CASGLVPRAEAFF
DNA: TGTGCTAGTGGTTTGGTACCTCGCGCTGAAGCTTTCTTT

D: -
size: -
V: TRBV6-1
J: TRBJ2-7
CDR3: CASSRTLAYEQYF
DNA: TGTGCCAGCAGCCGAACCTTAGCCTACGAGCAGTACTTC

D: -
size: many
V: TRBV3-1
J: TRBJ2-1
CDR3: CASSQAQRAEQFF
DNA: TGTGCCAGCAGCCAAGCGCAGAGAGCTGAGCAGTTCTTC

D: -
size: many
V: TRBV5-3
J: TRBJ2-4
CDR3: CASSGTLGQAKNIQYF
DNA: TGTGCCAGCAGCGGCACACTTGGACAGGCCAAAAACATTCAGTACTTC

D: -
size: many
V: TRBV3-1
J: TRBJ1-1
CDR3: CASSQGVESEAFF
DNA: TGTGCCAGCAGCCAAGGGGTGGAGTCGGAAGCTTTCTTT

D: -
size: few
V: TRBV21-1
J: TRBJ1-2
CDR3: CASSTHRVDYGYTF
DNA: TGTGCCAGCAGCACCCACAGGGTGGACTATGGCTACACCTTC

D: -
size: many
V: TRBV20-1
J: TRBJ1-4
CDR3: CSARDWQYNEKLFF
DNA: TGCAGTGCTAGAGATTGGCAGTATAATGAAAAACTGTTTTTT

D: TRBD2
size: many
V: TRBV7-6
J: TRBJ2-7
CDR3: CASSLSGGNEQYF
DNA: TGTGCCAGCAGCTTAAGCGGGGGTAACGAGCAGTACTTC

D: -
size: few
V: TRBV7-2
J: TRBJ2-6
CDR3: CASCVAGANVLTF
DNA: TGTGCCAGCTGCGTCGCGGGGGCCAACGTCCTGACTTTC

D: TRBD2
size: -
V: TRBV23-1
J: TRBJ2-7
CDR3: CASSRGGSYEQYF
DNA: TGCGCCAGCAGTCGGGGGGGATCCTACGAGCAGTACTTC

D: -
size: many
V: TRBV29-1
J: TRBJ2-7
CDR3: CSVGEGDEQYF
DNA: TGCAGCGTTGGGGAGGGGGACGAGCAGTACTTC

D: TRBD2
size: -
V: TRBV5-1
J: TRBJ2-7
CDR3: CASSFQAGISYEQYF
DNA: TGCGCCAGCAGCTTTCAAGCGGGAATCTCCTACGAGCAGTACTTC

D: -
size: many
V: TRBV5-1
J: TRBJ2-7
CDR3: CASSLGARYEQYF
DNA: TGCGCCAGCAGCTTGGGGGCCCGCTACGAGCAGTACTTC

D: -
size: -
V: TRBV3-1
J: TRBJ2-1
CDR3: CASSQQSAVPLEQFF
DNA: TGTGCCAGCAGCCAGCAGTCCGCGGTCCCGCTTGAGCAGTTCTTC

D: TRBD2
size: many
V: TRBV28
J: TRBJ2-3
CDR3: CASSSDRGGGWTDTQYF
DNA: TGTGCCAGCAGTTCCGACCGGGGGGGAGGTTGGACAGATACGCAGTATTTT

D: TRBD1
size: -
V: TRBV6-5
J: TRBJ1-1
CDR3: CASRRQGGTEAFF
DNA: TGTGCCAGCAGAAGACAGGGGGGCACTGAAGCTTTCTTT

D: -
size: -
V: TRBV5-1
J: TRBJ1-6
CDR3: CASSLTGDNSPLHF
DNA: TGCGCCAGCAGCTTGACAGGAGATAATTCACCCCTCCACTTT

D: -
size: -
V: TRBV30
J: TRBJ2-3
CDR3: CAWSVGTDHTDTQYF
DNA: TGTGCCTGGAGTGTGGGAACAGACCACACAGATACGCAGTATTTT

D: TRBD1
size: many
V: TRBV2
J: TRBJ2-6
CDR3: CASSVDRAGANVLTF
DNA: TGTGCCAGCAGTGTAGACAGGGCTGGGGCCAACGTCCTGACTTTC

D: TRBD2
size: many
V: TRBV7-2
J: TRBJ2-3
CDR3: CASSFKPGGDTQYF
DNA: TGTGCCAGCAGCTTTAAGCCGGGGGGGGATACGCAGTATTTT

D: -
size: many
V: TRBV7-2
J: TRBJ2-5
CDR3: CASSLVGGRQYQETQYF
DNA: TGTGCCAGCAGCTTAGTAGGGGGGAGGCAATACCAAGAGACCCAGTACTTC

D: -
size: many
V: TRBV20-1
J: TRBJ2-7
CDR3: CSAPHYGGLGYEQYF
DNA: TGCAGTGCTCCTCACTATGGCGGCCTGGGGTACGAGCAGTACTTC

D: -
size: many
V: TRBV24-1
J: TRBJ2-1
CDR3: CATSDHPGTGYNEQFF
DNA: TGTGCCACCAGTGATCACCCCGGGACGGGATACAATGAGCAGTTCTTC

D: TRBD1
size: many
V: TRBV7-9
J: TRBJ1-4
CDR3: CASSLTGDSNEKLFF
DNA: TGTGCCAGCAGCTTAACTGGGGACAGTAATGAAAAACTGTTTTTT

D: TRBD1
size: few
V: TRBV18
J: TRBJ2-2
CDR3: CASSPIGTGANTGELFF
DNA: TGTGCCAGCTCGCCGATCGGGACAGGGGCGAACACCGGGGAGCTGTTTTTT

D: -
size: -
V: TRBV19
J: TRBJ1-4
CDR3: CASNPNRRTNEKLFF
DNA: TGTGCCAGTAACCCCAACCGCCGCACTAATGAAAAACTGTTTTTT

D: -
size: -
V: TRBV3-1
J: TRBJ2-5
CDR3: CASNTQGGETQYF
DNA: TGTGCCAGCAACACCCAGGGAGGAGAGACCCAGTACTTC

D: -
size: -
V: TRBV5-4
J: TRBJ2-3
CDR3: CASSPDWRGTRTDTQYF
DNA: TGTGCCAGCAGCCCCGACTGGAGGGGGACGCGGACAGATACGCAGTATTTT

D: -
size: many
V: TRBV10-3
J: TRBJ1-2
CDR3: CAISEGQKNYGYTF
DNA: TGTGCCATCAGTGAAGGTCAAAAGAACTATGGCTACACCTTC

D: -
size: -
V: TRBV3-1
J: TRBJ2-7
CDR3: CASRPNLDTYEQYF
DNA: TGTGCCAGCAGGCCTAACCTGGATACCTACGAGCAGTACTTC

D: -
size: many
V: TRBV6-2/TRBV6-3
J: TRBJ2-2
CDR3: CASSVQGPNTGELFF
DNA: TGTGCCAGCAGTGTACAGGGCCCGAACACCGGGGAGCTGTTTTTT

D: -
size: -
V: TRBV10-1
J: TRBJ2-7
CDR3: CASSELTVQPYGQYF
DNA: TGCGCCAGCAGTGAGTTGACAGTCCAGCCCTACGGGCAGTACTTC

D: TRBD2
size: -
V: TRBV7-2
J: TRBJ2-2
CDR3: CASSSQGLAGTGELFF
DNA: TGTGCCAGCAGCTCCCAAGGACTAGCGGGAACCGGGGAGCTGTTTTTT

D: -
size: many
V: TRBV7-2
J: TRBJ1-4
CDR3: CASSLGRLTNEKLFF
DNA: TGTGCCAGCAGCTTAGGGAGGCTAACTAATGAAAAACTGTTTTTT

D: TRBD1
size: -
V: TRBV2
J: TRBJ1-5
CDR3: CASTSRQGLSQPQHF
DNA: TGTGCCAGCACGAGTAGACAGGGTTTAAGTCAGCCCCAGCATTTT

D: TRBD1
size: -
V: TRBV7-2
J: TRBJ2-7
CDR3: CASSTGTGGYEQYF
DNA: TGTGCCAGCAGCACCGGGACAGGGGGCTACGAGCAGTACTTC

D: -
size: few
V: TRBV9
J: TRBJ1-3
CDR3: CASSVKYSGNTIYF
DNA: TGTGCCAGCAGCGTGAAGTACTCTGGAAACACCATATATTTT